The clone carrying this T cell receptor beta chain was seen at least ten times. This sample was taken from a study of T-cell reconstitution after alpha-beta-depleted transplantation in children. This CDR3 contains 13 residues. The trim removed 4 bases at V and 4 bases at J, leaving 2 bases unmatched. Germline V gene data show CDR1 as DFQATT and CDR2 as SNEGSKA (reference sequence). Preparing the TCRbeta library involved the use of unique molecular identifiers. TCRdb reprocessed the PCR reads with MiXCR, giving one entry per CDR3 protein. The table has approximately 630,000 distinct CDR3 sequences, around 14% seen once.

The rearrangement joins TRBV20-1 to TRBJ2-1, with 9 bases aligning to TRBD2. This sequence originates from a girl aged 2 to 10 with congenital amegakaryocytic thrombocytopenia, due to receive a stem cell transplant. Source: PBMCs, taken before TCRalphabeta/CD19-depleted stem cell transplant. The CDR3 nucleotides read TGCAGTGCTATGACTAGCGGATACAATGAGCAGTTCTTC. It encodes CSAMTSGYNEQFF.